These 7 T cell receptor beta chains were all obtained from the same sample, sequenced in a study of T cell repertoires in cytomegalovirus infection. TCRdb processed the reads anew with MiXCR; each CDR3 protein has one entry. The table includes hundreds of thousands of distinct CDR3 sequences, roughly 24% detected once. Sample: CD8+ T cells from PBMCs. Receptors originate from a human donor in good health (CMV status not recorded). Some clones in this sample may be carry-over from other donors' samples.

This clonotype was recorded a few times. V gene TRBV6-6 combines with J gene TRBJ1-5, with 8 bases identical to TRBD1. V lost 4 bases and J lost 5; bases outside the gene matches: 7. This CDR3 is built from 15 residues. Germline lookup yields CDR1 MNHNY and CDR2 SVGAGI (reference sequence). CDR3 region: CASSFPDREDQPQHF. The CDR3 bases are TGTGCCAGCAGTTTCCCGGACAGGGAAGATCAGCCCCAGCATTTT.

This chain joins TRBV12-3 or TRBV12-4 and TRBJ2-3; a weak D match, TRBD2 (5 bases). The CDR3 extends over 14 amino acids. V lost 7 bases, J lost 7 bases, and 18 bases lay in between. CDR3 nucleotides: TGTGCCAGCACGACAAATGAAGAGCGGTATACGCAGTATTTT. It specifies CASTTNEERYTQYF.

This clonotype was recorded many times. DNA of the CDR3: TGTGCCATCAGTGGAAGGAGTGGGGGGCTCACCTACAATGAGCAGTTCTTC. Protein: CAISGRSGGLTYNEQFF. This chain links TRBV10-3 with TRBJ2-1; either TRBD1 or TRBD2 may supply D (6 bases each). The CDR3 runs 17 residues. The V and J ends lost 4 bases and 2 bases respectively, with 18 bases between them. Germline CDR1 is ENHRY and CDR2 is SYGVKD.

In this sample, this clonotype turned up a few times. V is TRBV5-1 and J is TRBJ1-2; D may be TRBD1 (5 bases). Trimming shortened V by 3 bases and J by 4 bases, and 19 bases separated the two germline ends. Germline V gene sequence: CDR1 SGHRS, CDR2 YFSETQ. The CDR3 covers 16 residues. CDR3 nucleotide sequence: TGCGCCAGCAGCTACAAGAGGGACCCACTTTTCTATGGCTACACCTTC. This sequence encodes CASSYKRDPLFYGYTF. Based on the CDR3 plus reference TRBV5-1 and TRBJ1-2, the full variable domain is KAGVTQTPRYLIKTRGQQVTLSCSPISGHRSVSWYQQTPGQGLQFLFEYFSETQRNKGNFPGRFSGRQFSNSRSEMNVSTLELGDSALYLCASSYKRDPLFYGYTFGSGTRLTVV.

The chain links TRBV7-6 to TRBJ2-2; D unresolved. This CDR3 spans 18 amino acids. Germline CDR1 reads SGHVS; CDR2 reads FNYEAQ. Deletions cut 1 base from V and 3 bases from J, with 18 bases between. The CDR3 DNA is TGTGCCAGCAGCTTAGTGTTGCTAGTTCTCCGGGACACCGGGGAGCTGTTTTTT. This encodes CASSLVLLVLRDTGELFF.

This clonotype was observed a handful of times. The chain uses TRBV5-6 and TRBJ2-1, with 8 nucleotides matching TRBD2. This CDR3 is built from 13 residues. The V segment lost 3 bases and the J segment 10 bases; nucleotides outside the gene matches: 6. Germline V gene data show CDR1 as SGHDT and CDR2 as YYEEEE. The CDR3 DNA reads as TGTGCCAGCAGCTCACTAGCGGCCTTCGAGCAGTTCTTC. It yields the protein CASSSLAAFEQFF.

V gene TRBV12-3 or TRBV12-4 combines with J gene TRBJ1-4; 7 nucleotides align to TRBD1. Trimming took 6 bases from V and 6 from J; bases not matched to a gene: 10. The CDR3 runs 15 residues. CDR3 nucleotide sequence: TGTGCCAGCAGCCCAGGGGGGGCTTGGGATGAAAAACTGTTTTTT. Translating gives CASSPGGAWDEKLFF.